The 18 T cell receptor beta chains reported below all come from one sample, sequenced in a study of regulatory T cells in long-lasting Graves disease. To make TCR beta libraries, researchers used iRepertoire HTBI primers and Arm-PCR of CDR3 regions. Each CDR3 protein is one row after TCRdb ran MiXCR on the multiplex PCR reads. Of about 400,000 distinct CDR3 sequences in the sample, under 25% were seen once. The time point was: persistent/refractory GD, antithyroid drugs over 5 years with positive TRAb. Isolated PBMC RNA provided the starting material for the TCR library. Sequenced material: peripheral blood mononuclear cells (PBMCs), taken when the disease was refractory, from a patient treated with antithyroid drugs. Receptors originate from a female donor with Graves disease.

This clonotype was observed at least ten times. The chain uses TRBV2 and TRBJ2-7; unclear D gene. V shed 4 bases and J shed 6 bases, with 4 bases lying between them. The CDR3 loop spans 10 amino acids. Looked up from germline, CDR1 is SNHLY and CDR2 is FYNNEI. CDR3: CASSVVEQYF. The CDR3 nucleotides are TGTGCCAGCAGTGTGGTCGAGCAGTACTTC.

The chain employs TRBV19 and TRBJ2-2; weak D call: TRBD2 (5 bases). V lost 0 bases and J lost 6, with 11 bases in between. CDR1 and CDR2 (germline): LNHDA, SQIVND (reference sequence). CDR3 length: 15 amino acids. The CDR3 loop is CASSIEGGFAGELFF. CDR3 nucleotide sequence: TGTGCCAGTAGTATAGAGGGCGGGTTCGCCGGGGAGCTGTTTTTT.

The V gene is TRBV6-2 or TRBV6-3, the J gene TRBJ2-1; 8 nucleotides align to TRBD2. V trimming: 5 bases; J trimming: 0 bases; junction bases outside the gene matches: 6. The CDR3 sequence is 16 residues long. Germline CDR1 is MNHEY and CDR2 is SVGEGT. In DNA, the CDR3 is TGTGCCAGCAGTAAACTAGCGGCCAGCTCCTACAATGAGCAGTTCTTC. This sequence encodes CASSKLAASSYNEQFF.

This clonotype was seen at least ten times. The chain combines TRBV7-2 with TRBJ1-2, with D possibly being TRBD1 (5 bases). The V end was cut by 8 bases, the J end by 4 bases, with 17 bases between. The CDR3 contains 14 residues. Germline CDR1 and CDR2: SGHTA and FQGNSA. This CDR3 is CASGTGPGGYGYTF. The CDR3, as DNA: TGTGCCAGCGGAACCGGACCGGGGGGCTATGGCTACACCTTC.

V and J are TRBV19 and TRBJ1-5; 7 nucleotides agree with TRBD1. The CDR3 totals 12 residues. CDR1 is LNHDA and CDR2 is SQIVND in the germline V gene (reference sequence). The CDR3 spells CATGTANQPQHF. CDR3 sequence (DNA): TGTGCTACTGGGACAGCAAATCAGCCCCAGCATTTT.

This chain joins TRBV3-1 and TRBJ2-2, with TRBD2 matching 10 bases. V lost 6 bases, J lost 1 base, and 8 bases stayed unmatched. The germline gives CDR1 LGHDT, CDR2 YNNKEL (reference sequence). This CDR3 spans 17 amino acids. CDR3 protein: CASSSSGRGWNTGELFF. The DNA of the CDR3 is TGTGCCAGCAGTTCTAGCGGGAGAGGTTGGAACACCGGGGAGCTGTTTTTT. Supplemented by reference TRBV3-1 and TRBJ2-2, the full variable domain reads DTAVSQTPKYLVTQMGNDKSIKCEQNLGHDTMYWYKQDSKKFLKIMFSYNNKELIINETVPNRFSPKSPDKAHLNLHINSLELGDSAVYFCASSSSGRGWNTGELFFGEGSRLTVL.

As regards this clonotype: A read error likely explains this, since a far larger clone differs by one base. This sequence joins TRBV28 and TRBJ2-7; D not certain. From germline, CDR1 is MDHEN and CDR2 SYDVKM. The CDR3 extends over 11 amino acids. The chain's CDR3 is CASGFGYEQYF. DNA for the CDR3: TGTGCCAGCGGTTTTGGCTACGAGCAGTACTTC. Based on the CDR3 plus reference TRBV28 and TRBJ2-7, the full variable domain is DVKVTQSSRYLVKRTGEKVFLECVQDMDHENMFWYRQDPGLGLRLIYFSYDVKMKEKGDIPEGYSVSREKKERFSLILESASTNQTSMYLCASGFGYEQYFGPGTRLTVT.

The chain couples TRBV19 to TRBJ2-4; either TRBD1 or TRBD2 may fit D (7 bases each). V gave up 3 bases and J gave up 1 base, with 10 bases separating them. The CDR3 has 15 residues. Germline V CDR1 and CDR2: LNHDA, SQIVND (reference sequence). In DNA form, the CDR3 reads TGTGCCAGTAGTATTCAGGGGGGGGCCAAAAACATTCAGTACTTC. This sequence encodes CASSIQGGAKNIQYF.

The V gene is TRBV24-1, the J gene TRBJ2-3, with 7 bases aligning to TRBD2. The junction had 5 bases not matched to a gene; V was cut back by 4 bases and J by 11 bases. The CDR3 is 12 amino acids. Germline V gene lookup returns CDR1 KGHDR and CDR2 SFDVKD. CDR3 region: CATSEPGTKQYF. In DNA, the CDR3 is TGTGCCACCAGTGAACCCGGGACTAAGCAGTATTTT.

Only a few counts were recorded for this clonotype. CDR3 DNA: TGTGCCAGCCGACTACAGGCGGACAACACTGAAGCTTTCTTT. Amino acid sequence: CASRLQADNTEAFF. The chain combines TRBV12-3 or TRBV12-4 with TRBJ1-1, with D possibly matching TRBD1 (5 bases). CDR3 length: 14 amino acids. The V end lost 8 bases, the J end lost 2 bases, and 15 bases lay between the germline ends.

This chain links TRBV19 with TRBJ1-4; 10 nucleotides line up with TRBD1. V shed 7 bases, J shed 3 bases, and the junction held 5 bases outside the gene matches. Germline values: CDR1 LNHDA, CDR2 SQIVND (reference sequence). This CDR3 comprises 15 residues. The CDR3 DNA sequence: TGTGCCAGTACGACAGGGGGCGCGGCTAATGAAAAACTGTTTTTT. Translation: CASTTGGAANEKLFF.

The table lists this clonotype with many counts. This chain's CDR3 is CASSFWGTNEKLFF. In nucleotides, the CDR3 is TGTGCCAGCAGCTTTTGGGGGACTAATGAAAAACTGTTTTTT. This rearrangement joins TRBV7-2 to TRBJ1-4, with D perhaps matching TRBD1 (5 bases). The V and J ends lost 3 bases and 2 bases respectively, with 7 bases between them. Germline CDR1 reads SGHTA; CDR2 reads FQGNSA. This CDR3 is built from 14 residues.

The chain uses TRBV7-9 and TRBJ2-2; D tentatively fits TRBD1 or TRBD2 (5 bases each). Germline loops: CDR1 SEHNR, CDR2 FQNEAQ (reference sequence). Between the trimmed V and J ends, which lost 3 bases and 4 bases, there was a span of 12 bases. This CDR3 is 15 amino acids long. The CDR3 DNA follows: TGTGCCAGCAGCTTCCGGGACCCCCCCACCGGGGAGCTGTTTTTT. Translated: CASSFRDPPTGELFF.

The chain combines TRBV10-3 with TRBJ1-5; TRBD1 agrees at 7 bases. The J segment lost 0 bases and the V segment lost 6 bases, leaving 5 bases of the junction unmatched. The CDR3 has 15 amino acids. The germline V gene encodes CDR1 ENHRY and CDR2 SYGVKD. The CDR3 nucleotides read TGTGCCATCAGCAGGGGGGAGTTTAGCAATCAGCCCCAGCATTTT. Translated, it gives CAISRGEFSNQPQHF.

This clonotype occurred once. The chain has TRBV29-1 and TRBJ2-3, with D unresolved. This CDR3 has 17 amino acids. The V gene's germline CDR1 is SQVTM and CDR2 ANQGSEA. The ends were cut back, 2 bases at V and 2 bases at J, with 20 bases in the middle. The DNA for the CDR3 is TGCAGCGTTGAAAATCGTAGGAAAATTTCCACCACAGATACGCAGTATTTT. The encoded protein is CSVENRRKISTTDTQYF.

The chain is built from TRBV5-1 and TRBJ1-3; the D is unclear. Germline V gene sequence: CDR1 SGHRS, CDR2 YFSETQ. The CDR3 extends over 13 amino acids. Trimming took 4 bases from V and 6 from J, leaving 11 bases between them. The CDR3: CASSPDIPNTIYF. DNA of the CDR3: TGCGCCAGCAGCCCGGATATTCCAAACACCATATATTTT.

In this sample, this clonotype turned up many times. The V and J genes are TRBV12-3 or TRBV12-4 and TRBJ2-5, with 12 bases matching TRBD2. V trimming: 6 bases; J trimming: 0 bases; junction bases outside the gene matches: 5. The CDR3 has 16 residues. The CDR3 reads CASSLRTSGDQETQYF. In DNA form, the CDR3 reads TGTGCCAGCAGCCTCCGGACTAGCGGGGACCAAGAGACCCAGTACTTC.

The CDR3 is CASSLPQGLMETQYF. The CDR3 nucleotides are TGTGCCAGCAGCTTACCCCAAGGCCTTATGGAGACCCAGTACTTC. The J gene is TRBJ2-5, the V gene TRBV7-6; D gene unclear. The V end was cut by 2 bases, the J end by 5 bases, with 15 bases between. Germline loops: CDR1 SGHVS, CDR2 FNYEAQ. This CDR3 contains 15 residues.